The 14 T cell receptor beta chains below come from one sample, sequenced in a study of cytomegalovirus exposure and HLA in healthy donors. Vbeta (60) and Jbeta (13) primers were used in the PCR. Here immunoSEQ multiplex PCR was the method, and the copy in TCRdb shows in-frame clones only, minus some. The data hold some 120,000 clones, with 80% observed a single time. The sample consisted of PBMCs. These receptors all come from a young man in good health and CMV-seronegative.

This clone was detected once. The chain recombines TRBV4-1 with TRBJ2-7; TRBD1 matches at 10 bases. CDR1 MGHRA and CDR2 YSYEKL come from the germline V gene. J lost 2 bases, V lost 3 bases, and 4 bases had no gene match. CDR3 length: 15 residues. CDR3 coding DNA: TGCGCCAGCAGCCAGGGGACAGGGGTCCCCTACGAGCAGTACTTC. Protein sequence: CASSQGTGVPYEQYF.

The V gene is TRBV6-5, the J gene TRBJ2-4; TRBD2 matches at 9 bases. Germline CDR1 is MNHEY and CDR2 is SVGAGI. Losses at the gene ends were 10 bases for V and 3 bases for J; bases not matched to a gene: 7. This CDR3 spans 14 amino acids. Here the CDR3 DNA reads TGTGCCACCCGGGGCGGGAGGGTCAAAAACATTCAGTACTTC. Translation gives CATRGGRVKNIQYF.

About this clone: An end of the junction differs from the germline gene, which may be a read error. The CDR3 loop is CASFISRSTEALF. The CDR3 DNA is TGTGCCAGCTTCATCTCTCGATCCACTGAAGCTCTCTTT. The gene calls are TRBV28 and TRBJ1-1; D is undetermined. The CDR3 has 13 residues. Germline assignment: CDR1 MDHEN and CDR2 SYDVKM.

This sequence joins TRBV5-1 and TRBJ2-7; D ambiguous. This CDR3 has 14 amino acids. The germline V gene has CDR1 SGHRS and CDR2 YFSETQ. Trimming pared 6 bases from V and 7 bases from J, leaving 20 bases between. Written as DNA, the CDR3 is TGCGCCAGCACCCTGACACCTCCGATTCGAGAGCAGTACTTC. Amino acid sequence: CASTLTPPIREQYF. The whole variable domain, filled in from reference TRBV5-1 and TRBJ2-7, reads KAGVTQTPRYLIKTRGQQVTLSCSPISGHRSVSWYQQTPGQGLQFLFEYFSETQRNKGNFPGRFSGRQFSNSRSEMNVSTLELGDSALYLCASTLTPPIREQYFGPGTRLTVT.

In DNA form, the CDR3 reads TGTGCCAGCAGCTTATATTTGGCAGGGGATGGCTACACCTTC. It yields the protein CASSLYLAGDGYTF. The V and J genes are TRBV7-6 and TRBJ1-2; possibly TRBD1 for D (6 bases). CDR3 length equals 14 residues. The V end lost 2 bases, the J end lost 6 bases, and 13 bases lay between the germline ends. Germline-derived CDR1 and CDR2 are SGHVS and FNYEAQ.

This rearrangement joins TRBV28 to TRBJ2-2; D is unclear. The ends were cut back, 8 bases at V and 4 bases at J, with 8 bases in the middle. In germline, CDR1 is MDHEN, CDR2 SYDVKM. The CDR3 sequence is 12 residues long. The CDR3 is CASDTSTGELFF. CDR3 sequence (DNA): TGTGCCAGCGATACTTCCACCGGGGAGCTGTTTTTT. Filled out from reference TRBV28 and TRBJ2-2, the complete variable domain reads DVKVTQSSRYLVKRTGEKVFLECVQDMDHENMFWYRQDPGLGLRLIYFSYDVKMKEKGDIPEGYSVSREKKERFSLILESASTNQTSMYLCASDTSTGELFFGEGSRLTVL.

The chain links TRBV9 to TRBJ1-1; 9 bases fit TRBD1. Trimming at V came to 3 bases and at J to 4 bases, leaving 4 bases not matched to a gene. The CDR3 consists of 14 residues. Germline-derived CDR1 and CDR2 are SGDLS and YYNGEE. The CDR3 coding sequence is TGTGCCAGCAGCGCGGACAGGGGCCCCACTGAAGCTTTCTTT. It yields the protein CASSADRGPTEAFF. The full variable domain, completed using reference TRBV9 and TRBJ1-1, is DSGVTQTPKHLITATGQRVTLRCSPRSGDLSVYWYQQSLDQGLQFLIQYYNGEERAKGNILERFSAQQFPDLHSELNLSSLELGDSALYFCASSADRGPTEAFFGQGTRLTVV.

This chain links TRBV28 with TRBJ2-1, with D possibly being TRBD1 (6 bases). Germline assignment: CDR1 MDHEN and CDR2 SYDVKM. Deletions cut 4 bases from V and 0 bases from J, with 10 bases between. The CDR3 spans 15 residues. CDR3 sequence reads: CASSSGQSSYNEQFF. CDR3 sequence (DNA): TGTGCCAGCAGTTCAGGACAGAGCTCCTACAATGAGCAGTTCTTC.

The chain combines TRBV9 with TRBJ1-5; tentative D call: TRBD1 (5 bases). The CDR3 covers 16 residues. V dropped 0 bases and J dropped 6 bases, with 16 bases sitting between them. Germline V gene sequence: CDR1 SGDLS, CDR2 YYNGEE. The CDR3 loop is CASSVGGGGAGQPQHF. The CDR3 bases are TGTGCCAGCAGCGTAGGAGGTGGAGGGGCGGGTCAGCCCCAGCATTTT.

V gene TRBV10-3 combines with J gene TRBJ1-1; the D gene is possibly TRBD1 (5 bases). Germline lookup yields CDR1 ENHRY and CDR2 SYGVKD. There are 13 residues in the CDR3. The germline V and J ends were trimmed by 7 bases and 2 bases, with 11 bases remaining between them. The CDR3 DNA is TGTGCCATCACCACAGGACCCAACACTGAAGCTTTCTTT. Translated: CAITTGPNTEAFF.

V and J are TRBV27 and TRBJ2-7; D perhaps matches TRBD2 (5 bases). The germline V gene has CDR1 MNHEY and CDR2 SMNVEV (reference sequence). The V and J ends lost 4 bases and 0 bases respectively, with 16 bases between them. The length of the CDR3 is 16 residues. CDR3 sequence reads: CASSSLGLKSSYEQYF. In DNA form, the CDR3 reads TGTGCCAGCAGTTCACTCGGACTCAAGAGCTCCTACGAGCAGTACTTC.

In this sample, this clone turned up a few times. The J gene is TRBJ2-3, the V gene TRBV18; 8 positions match TRBD1. V lost 5 bases to trimming and J lost 4 bases; unmatched junction nucleotides: 8. The CDR3 length is 15 residues. Per germline, CDR1 KGHSH and CDR2 LQKENI. CDR3 in DNA: TGTGCCAGCTCAACCTCCGACAGGGGATCAGATACGCAGTATTTT. Translated, it gives CASSTSDRGSDTQYF.

This clone was counted a single time. V gene TRBV27 combines with J gene TRBJ2-1; TRBD2 matches at 11 bases. Germline trimming cut 5 bases from V and 2 bases from J; bases unmatched to any gene: 2. Germline V gene lookup returns CDR1 MNHEY and CDR2 SMNVEV (reference sequence). This CDR3 has 15 amino acids. The CDR3 protein is CASSMGLAAYNEQFF. CDR3 nucleotide sequence: TGTGCCAGCAGTATGGGACTAGCGGCCTACAATGAGCAGTTCTTC.

The J gene is TRBJ2-5, the V gene TRBV28, with D possibly TRBD1 on 5 matching bases. The better agreement between TRBJ2-7 and the DNA end casts doubt on the J call. Germline CDR1 and CDR2: MDHEN and SYDVKM. The CDR3 covers 14 residues. The CDR3 nucleotides read TGTGCCAGCAGTTTAGAAGACAGCTACTACGAGCAGTACTTC. Translating it yields CASSLEDSYYEQYF.